These T cell receptor beta chains were read from a single sample in a study of T cell responses to AZD1222 COVID-19 vaccine. Using immunoSEQ multiplex PCR, the repertoire was profiled, and TCRdb retains in-frame clones only, with some absent. The sample contains some 96,000 clones, approximately 90% of which appear only once. Sequencing was performed on peripheral blood, taken on day 0 of AZD1222 vaccination. Every receptor here comes from an adult in good health. Each CDR3 is given with its conserved first and last residue.

V	J	CDR3
TRBV21-1	TRBJ1-2	CASSGPPGGYTF
TRBV6-5	TRBJ1-3	CASSSWGKGRGNTIYF
TRBV5-4	TRBJ2-7	CASSLAGTAYEQYF
TRBV9	TRBJ1-4	CASSAGIRNEKLFF
TRBV15	TRBJ1-2	CATSPPVVYGYTF
TRBV18	TRBJ1-4	CASSPTGPNEKLFF
TRBV6-5	TRBJ1-1	CASPPGGGMNTEAFF
TRBV6-6	TRBJ1-5	CASSFQYSNQPQHF
TRBV3-1/TRBV3-2	TRBJ2-7	CASRLKGTGTYEQYF
TRBV4-1	TRBJ2-7	CASSQTGTPVYEQYF
TRBV19	TRBJ1-4	CASSPPRGLEKLFF
TRBV6-1	TRBJ1-2	CASSEAGTAYGYTF
TRBV7-2	TRBJ2-3	CASSPSGGAGTQYF
TRBV19	TRBJ1-4	CASSMQTKGDEKLFF
TRBV7-3	TRBJ1-6	CASSLRTGANSPLHF
TRBV19	TRBJ1-6	CASSLGQGYRSPLHF
TRBV5-1	TRBJ1-6	CASSPLQGDPYNSPLHF
TRBV5-1	TRBJ1-1	CASSLLSGAGTEAFF
TRBV7-6	TRBJ1-2	CASSLEGQGRDGYTF
TRBV27	TRBJ1-2	CASSPPPGQGSGYTF
TRBV5-1	TRBJ1-4	CASSWDRAGIGEKLFF
TRBV4-3	TRBJ1-6	CASSQDGQPNSPLHF
TRBV5-4	TRBJ1-2	CASTFSRDFYGYTF
TRBV7-2	TRBJ2-3	CASSHQAGSDTQYF